These 13 T cell receptor beta chains were sequenced from one sample in a study of identical twins. TCRdb reprocessed the 5' RACE reads with MiXCR, giving one entry per CDR3 protein. This table has under 900,000 distinct CDR3 sequences, over 9% appearing once. These data also featured in a second study, about yellow fever vaccine responses in identical twins.

Sequenced input: PBMCs. The origin of the receptors is a woman aged 18-29 years in good health.

This clonotype occurred a few times. The genes are TRBV7-3 and TRBJ2-1; 7 nucleotides align to TRBD2. CDR1 is SGHTA and CDR2 is FQGTGA in the germline V gene. The CDR3 covers 15 residues. The trim removed 2 bases at V and 2 bases at J, leaving 3 bases unmatched. This chain's CDR3 is CASSLERDTYNEQFF. CDR3 DNA: TGTGCCAGCAGCTTAGAGCGGGATACCTACAATGAGCAGTTCTTC. The full variable domain, its missing parts supplied by reference TRBV7-3 and TRBJ2-1, is GAGVSQTPSNKVTEKGKYVELRCDPISGHTALYWYRQSLGQGPEFLIYFQGTGAADDSGLPNDRFFAVRPEGSVSTLKIQRTERGDSAVYLCASSLERDTYNEQFFGPGTRLTVL.

This clonotype was detected many times. The chain couples TRBV12-3 or TRBV12-4 to TRBJ1-3; D may be TRBD1 (6 bases). Trimming removed 2 bases from V and 5 bases from J, with 7 bases in between. The CDR3 is made up of 13 amino acids. CDR3 protein: CASSLQGRNTIYF. DNA of the CDR3: TGTGCCAGCAGTTTACAGGGGAGAAACACCATATATTTT.

Only a few counts were recorded for this clonotype. The chain has TRBV3-1 and TRBJ2-7; TRBD2 is a possible D gene (5 bases). The CDR3 has 14 residues. CDR1 is LGHDT, CDR2 YNNKEL, per germline (reference sequence). V was cut by 1 base and J by 5 bases, with 12 bases left in between. This chain's CDR3 is CASSQGRARNEQYF. The DNA of the CDR3 is TGTGCCAGCAGCCAAGGGCGGGCGCGGAACGAGCAGTACTTC.

The sample holds a few counts of this clonotype. CDR3 amino acids: CASSSGDRGRETQYF. In nucleotides, the CDR3 is TGTGCCAGCAGCTCCGGGGACAGGGGCCGGGAGACCCAGTACTTC. V usage is TRBV28 and J usage is TRBJ2-5; 10 bases align to TRBD1. Trimming cost V 6 bases and J 5 bases; bases outside gene matches: 9. This CDR3 spans 15 amino acids. Germline CDR1 and CDR2: MDHEN and SYDVKM.

The V gene is TRBV9, the J gene TRBJ2-7; 7 nucleotides align to TRBD2. The CDR3 is 13 amino acids. Germline CDR1 is SGDLS and CDR2 is YYNGEE. V trimming: 5 bases; J trimming: 7 bases; junction bases outside the gene matches: 9. CDR3 nucleotides: TGTGCCAGCAGGGGACCACTAGCGTTGGAGCAGTACTTC. This encodes CASRGPLALEQYF. Drawing the rest from reference TRBV9 and TRBJ2-7, the complete variable domain is DSGVTQTPKHLITATGQRVTLRCSPRSGDLSVYWYQQSLDQGLQFLIQYYNGEERAKGNILERFSAQQFPDLHSELNLSSLELGDSALYFCASRGPLALEQYFGPGTRLTVT.

This clonotype occurred a few times. This chain links TRBV29-1 with TRBJ1-2, with D unclear. The CDR3 length is 14 residues. V was cut by 3 bases and J by 0 bases, with 11 bases left in between. CDR1 and CDR2 (germline): SQVTM, ANQGSEA. CDR3 region: CSVELFEANYGYTF. CDR3 in DNA: TGCAGCGTTGAGCTCTTTGAAGCTAACTATGGCTACACCTTC.

The table lists this clonotype with a few counts. The chain carries TRBV3-1 and TRBJ1-2; the D gene is possibly TRBD1 (5 bases). V shed 0 bases and J shed 3 bases, with 14 bases lying between them. CDR3 length: 16 residues. From germline, CDR1 is LGHDT and CDR2 YNNKEL (reference sequence). The CDR3 DNA reads as TGTGCCAGCAGCCAAGAAAGAGGGGCGCGGGACTATGGCTACACCTTC. Translation gives CASSQERGARDYGYTF.

The chain employs TRBV10-3 and TRBJ2-3; 12 positions match TRBD1. The J segment lost 4 bases and the V segment lost 6 bases, leaving 5 bases of the junction unmatched. Germline V lookup: CDR1 ENHRY, CDR2 SYGVKD. CDR3 length: 15 residues. CDR3 DNA sequence: TGTGCCATCAGGGGGACAGGGGGCAGCGCAGATACGCAGTATTTT. Translation: CAIRGTGGSADTQYF.

The gene calls are TRBV29-1 and TRBJ2-1, with D possibly TRBD2 on 7 matching bases. V dropped 4 bases and J dropped 8 bases, with 24 bases sitting between them. Germline CDR1 reads SQVTM; CDR2 reads ANQGSEA. This CDR3 spans 16 amino acids. CDR3: CSVGGAGVRRVDEQFF. CDR3 DNA sequence: TGCAGCGTTGGGGGGGCGGGAGTACGAAGGGTGGATGAGCAGTTCTTC.

This clonotype has more than one count but fewer than ten. The chain joins TRBV15 to TRBJ2-2; D possibly corresponds to TRBD1 (5 bases). In germline, CDR1 is LNHNV, CDR2 YYDKDF (reference sequence). CDR3 length equals 14 residues. Trimming removed 7 bases from V and 4 bases from J, with 13 bases in between. DNA of the CDR3: TGTGCCACCACAGGGTTAGGGCGCACCGGGGAGCTGTTTTTT. Its protein is CATTGLGRTGELFF.

This clonotype was detected ten times or more. The chain carries TRBV28 and TRBJ1-2; D is unresolved. The V end was cut by 8 bases, the J end by 0 bases, with 4 bases between. CDR3 size: 11 residues. The germline V gene has CDR1 MDHEN and CDR2 SYDVKM. CDR3 residues: CASGANYGYTF. DNA of the CDR3: TGTGCCAGCGGAGCTAACTATGGCTACACCTTC.

This clonotype was counted only a few times. The chain is built from TRBV5-1 and TRBJ1-5, with D possibly TRBD1 on 6 matching bases. This CDR3 has 15 residues. V gave up 0 bases and J gave up 6 bases, with 13 bases separating them. Looked up from germline, CDR1 is SGHRS and CDR2 is YFSETQ. Here the CDR3 reads CASSLGGALGQPQHF. The CDR3 DNA sequence: TGCGCCAGCAGCTTGGGGGGGGCGCTTGGTCAGCCCCAGCATTTT. Filled out from reference TRBV5-1 and TRBJ1-5, the complete variable domain reads KAGVTQTPRYLIKTRGQQVTLSCSPISGHRSVSWYQQTPGQGLQFLFEYFSETQRNKGNFPGRFSGRQFSNSRSEMNVSTLELGDSALYLCASSLGGALGQPQHFGDGTRLSIL.

This clonotype was picked up a small number of times. The CDR3 loop reads CASSLGGGTPYEQYV. CDR3 coding DNA: TGTGCCAGCAGTTTGGGAGGGGGGACTCCCTACGAGCAGTACGTC. The chain recombines TRBV28 with TRBJ2-7; D perhaps matches TRBD2 (7 bases). With 3 bases removed from V and 2 bases from J, the gap between germline ends came to 14 bases. CDR3 length: 15 residues. Germline assignment: CDR1 MDHEN and CDR2 SYDVKM.